Listed here are 18 T cell receptor beta chains from one sample, sequenced in a study of OX40 agonist ivuxolimab in advanced cancers. Repertoires were generated with immunoSEQ multiplex PCR, while TCRdb's copy carries only in-frame clones and drops some. The data contain about 60,000 clones, over 80% of them singletons. The sequencing used CD4+ or CD8+ T cells sorted from blood, collected in a trial of the OX40 agonist ivuxolimab. These receptors were obtained from an adult with an advanced solid tumor such as melanoma, head and neck, liver or kidney cancer.

The rearrangement links TRBV30 to TRBJ2-3, with TRBD1 matching over 7 bases. The CDR3 contains 14 residues. V lost 6 bases, J lost 6 bases, and 12 bases stayed unmatched. Germline assignment: CDR1 GTSNPN and CDR2 SVGIG (reference sequence). CDR3 amino acids: CACDRQGTWDTQYF. CDR3 sequence (DNA): TGTGCCTGCGACAGACAGGGAACATGGGATACGCAGTATTTT. The variable domain in full, completed from reference TRBV30 and TRBJ2-3, reads SQTIHQWPATLVQPVGSPLSLECTVEGTSNPNLYWYRQAAGRGLQLLFYSVGIGQISSEVPQNLSASRPQDRQFILSSKKLLLSDSGFYLCACDRQGTWDTQYFGPGTRLTVL.

This chain links TRBV7-8 with TRBJ2-1; 10 bases agree with TRBD2. Per the germline V gene, CDR1 is SGHVS and CDR2 is FQNEAQ. This CDR3 contains 16 residues. Trimming took 1 base from V and 0 from J; bases not matched to a gene: 0. The CDR3 region has the DNA TGTGCCAGCAGCTTAGGGACTAGCGGCTCCTACAATGAGCAGTTCTTC. Translating gives CASSLGTSGSYNEQFF.

This clone was observed a single time. CDR3 DNA: TGTGCCAGCAGTTTAGATCAGGTCGGCTATGGCTACACCTTC. Protein sequence: CASSLDQVGYGYTF. The V call is TRBV27, the J call TRBJ1-2; D uncertain. This CDR3 comprises 14 residues. CDR1 is MNHEY and CDR2 is SMNVEV in the germline V gene (reference sequence). V lost 2 bases, J lost 4 bases, and 11 bases lay in between.

The V call is TRBV6-5, the J call TRBJ2-1; 11 bases match TRBD2. Germline values: CDR1 MNHEY, CDR2 SVGAGI. CDR3 size: 16 residues. V lost 0 bases, J lost 7 bases, and 5 bases stayed unmatched. The CDR3 sequence is CASSYSGTSGLNEQFF. The CDR3 bases are TGTGCCAGCAGTTACTCCGGGACTAGCGGCTTAAATGAGCAGTTCTTC.

The chain has TRBV28 and TRBJ2-4, with 9 nucleotides matching TRBD1. Germline V gives CDR1 MDHEN, CDR2 SYDVKM. V was pared by 6 bases and J by 4 bases, with 4 bases of the junction left unmatched. This CDR3 is built from 14 residues. The CDR3 sequence is CASRTGTGKNIQYF. In DNA form, the CDR3 reads TGTGCCAGCAGAACCGGGACAGGGAAAAACATTCAGTACTTC.

V gene TRBV7-8 combines with J gene TRBJ1-2, with no clear D. The V end was cut by 4 bases, the J end by 8 bases, with 17 bases between. Germline V gene sequence: CDR1 SGHVS, CDR2 FQNEAQ. The CDR3 totals 14 residues. CDR3 region: CASSYRSREGGYTF. In nucleotides, the CDR3 is TGTGCCAGCAGCTATAGGAGTCGTGAGGGAGGCTACACCTTC.

This rearrangement joins TRBV6-5 to TRBJ1-2; possibly TRBD1 for D (6 bases). The CDR3 runs to 14 residues. Trimming pared 6 bases from V and 5 bases from J, leaving 16 bases between. From germline, CDR1 is MNHEY and CDR2 SVGAGI. The CDR3 nucleotides are TGTGCCAGCAGGCACCGGGACATGGGTTATGGCTACACCTTC. Its translation: CASRHRDMGYGYTF.

The CDR3 coding sequence is TGTGCCAGTAGTATAAGACGAAGTGCCGACTATGGCTACACCTTC. This encodes CASSIRRSADYGYTF. The chain joins TRBV19 to TRBJ1-2; D unresolved. The CDR3 sequence is 15 residues long. The V end was cut by 2 bases, the J end by 3 bases, with 13 bases between. Looked up from germline, CDR1 is LNHDA and CDR2 is SQIVND (reference sequence).

The V call is TRBV7-8, the J call TRBJ1-5; D is unresolved. The ends were cut back, 6 bases at V and 5 bases at J, with 11 bases in the middle. Per germline, CDR1 SGHVS and CDR2 FQNEAQ. This CDR3 spans 13 amino acids. Here the CDR3 DNA reads TGTGCCAGCAGTCCCATAAGGGATCAGCCCCAGCATTTT. Amino acids: CASSPIRDQPQHF.

Here the CDR3 DNA reads TGCGCCAGCAGCTTCGAACTAGCGGGGGGAGAGACCCAGTACTTC. Amino acid sequence: CASSFELAGGETQYF. The gene calls are TRBV5-1 and TRBJ2-5; 12 nucleotides line up with TRBD2. The CDR3 is 15 residues long. Trimming removed 2 bases from V and 4 bases from J; junction bases left unmatched: 3. CDR1 and CDR2 from the germline V gene are SGHRS and YFSETQ.

This clone has a single count. The chain recombines TRBV18 with TRBJ2-3; 8 bases map to TRBD2. Looked up from germline, CDR1 is KGHSH and CDR2 is LQKENI. V shed 5 bases and J 3 bases; nucleotides not matched to a gene: 4. The CDR3 runs to 14 residues. CDR3 protein: CASSAASGTDTQYF. CDR3 nucleotide sequence: TGTGCCAGCTCAGCAGCTAGCGGGACAGATACGCAGTATTTT.

The CDR3 DNA sequence: TGCGCCAGCAGCCGTTCCCTAGCTTCAGATACGCAGTATTTT. Its protein product is CASSRSLASDTQYF. The chain carries TRBV4-1 and TRBJ2-3; TRBD2 might be the D (5 bases). Germline V gene data show CDR1 as MGHRA and CDR2 as YSYEKL. V was cut by 4 bases and J by 4 bases, with 12 bases left in between. The CDR3 is made up of 14 amino acids.

The chain employs TRBV7-9 and TRBJ2-1; D is possibly TRBD1 or TRBD2 (5 bases each). This CDR3 spans 14 amino acids. V lost 6 bases and J 7 bases, leaving 16 bases between the germline ends. Germline loops: CDR1 SEHNR, CDR2 FQNEAQ (reference sequence). In DNA, the CDR3 is TGTGCCAGCAGTTTAACCCAGGGAGTGAATGAGCAGTTCTTC. It yields the protein CASSLTQGVNEQFF.

Only one count was recorded for this clone. The chain couples TRBV2 to TRBJ1-4; unclear D gene. Germline CDR1 and CDR2: SNHLY and FYNNEI. The CDR3 is 13 residues long. V lost 6 bases to trimming and J lost 8 bases, with 13 bases between them. CDR3 sequence (DNA): TGTGCCAGCAGCCCCTCCGGACGGGAAAAACTGTTTTTT. Amino acids: CASSPSGREKLFF.

This chain links TRBV7-6 with TRBJ1-1; D unresolved. V lost 2 bases to trimming and J lost 8 bases, with 15 bases between them. This CDR3 comprises 14 residues. Germline V gene sequence: CDR1 SGHVS, CDR2 FNYEAQ. The CDR3 nucleotides read TGTGCCAGCAGCTTATATAGGCAATCGCCAGAAGCTTTCTTT. Residues: CASSLYRQSPEAFF.

The rearrangement uses TRBV7-9 and TRBJ2-1, with D possibly matching TRBD1 (6 bases). The length of the CDR3 is 15 residues. V was pared by 6 bases and J by 0 bases, with 12 bases between. Germline V gene lookup returns CDR1 SEHNR and CDR2 FQNEAQ (reference sequence). The CDR3 sequence is CASSSAGVSYNEQFF. The CDR3 coding sequence is TGTGCCAGCAGTTCCGCAGGGGTCTCCTACAATGAGCAGTTCTTC.

V usage is TRBV4-1 and J usage is TRBJ2-2; tentative D call: TRBD1 (6 bases). Looked up from germline, CDR1 is MGHRA and CDR2 is YSYEKL. The V and J ends lost 4 bases and 6 bases respectively, with 15 bases between them. The CDR3 has 15 residues. This CDR3 reads CASSPILEGAGELFF. The CDR3 coding sequence is TGCGCCAGCAGCCCAATCTTAGAGGGGGCCGGGGAGCTGTTTTTT.

The genes are TRBV13 and TRBJ2-5; D not certain. This CDR3 is built from 12 residues. The germline CDR1 and CDR2 sequences are PRHDT and FYEKMQ (reference sequence). Trimming shortened V by 5 bases and J by 0 bases, and 4 bases separated the two germline ends. The CDR3 DNA follows: TGTGCCAGCAGCACCCACCAAGAGACCCAGTACTTC. Translated, it gives CASSTHQETQYF.